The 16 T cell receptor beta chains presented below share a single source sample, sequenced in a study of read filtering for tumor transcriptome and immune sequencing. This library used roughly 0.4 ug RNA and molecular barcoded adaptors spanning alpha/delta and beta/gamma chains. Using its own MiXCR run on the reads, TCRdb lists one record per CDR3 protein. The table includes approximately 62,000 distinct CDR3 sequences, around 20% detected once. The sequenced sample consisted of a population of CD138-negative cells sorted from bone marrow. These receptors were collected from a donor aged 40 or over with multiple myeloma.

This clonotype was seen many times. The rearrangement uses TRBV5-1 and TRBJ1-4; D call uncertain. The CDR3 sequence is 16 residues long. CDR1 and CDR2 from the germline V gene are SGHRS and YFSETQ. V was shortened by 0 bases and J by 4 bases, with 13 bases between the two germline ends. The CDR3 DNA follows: TGCGCCAGCAGCTTGGCCGGTAGTACGATTAATGAAAAACTGTTTTTT. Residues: CASSLAGSTINEKLFF.

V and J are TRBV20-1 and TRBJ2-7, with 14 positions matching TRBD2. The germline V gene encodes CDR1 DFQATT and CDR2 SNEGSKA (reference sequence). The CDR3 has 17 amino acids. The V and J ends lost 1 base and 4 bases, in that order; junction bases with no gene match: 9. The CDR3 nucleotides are TGCAGTGCTAGAGGGGGGACTAGCGGGAGCGCCGGGTACGAGCAGTACTTC. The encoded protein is CSARGGTSGSAGYEQYF.

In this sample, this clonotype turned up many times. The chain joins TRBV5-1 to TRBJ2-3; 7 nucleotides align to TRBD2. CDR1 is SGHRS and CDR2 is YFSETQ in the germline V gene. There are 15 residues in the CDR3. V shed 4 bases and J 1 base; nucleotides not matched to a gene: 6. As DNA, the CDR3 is TGCGCCAGCAGCGTAACTAGCGCCCGCACAGATACGCAGTATTTT. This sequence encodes CASSVTSARTDTQYF.

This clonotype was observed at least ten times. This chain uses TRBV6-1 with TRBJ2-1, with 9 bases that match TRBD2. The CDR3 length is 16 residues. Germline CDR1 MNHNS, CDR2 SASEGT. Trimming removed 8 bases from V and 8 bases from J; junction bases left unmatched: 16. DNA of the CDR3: TGTGCCAGCGGCCGAAACTCAGCGGGGGGCTCGTATGAGCAGTTCTTC. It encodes CASGRNSAGGSYEQFF.

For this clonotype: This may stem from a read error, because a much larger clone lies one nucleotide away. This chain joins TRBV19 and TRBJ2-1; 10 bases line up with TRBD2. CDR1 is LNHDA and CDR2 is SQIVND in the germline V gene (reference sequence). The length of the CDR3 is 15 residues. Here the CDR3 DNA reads TGTGCCAGTAGTGTAGAACTAGCGGGGATCGATGAGCAGTTCTTC. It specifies CASSVELAGIDEQFF.

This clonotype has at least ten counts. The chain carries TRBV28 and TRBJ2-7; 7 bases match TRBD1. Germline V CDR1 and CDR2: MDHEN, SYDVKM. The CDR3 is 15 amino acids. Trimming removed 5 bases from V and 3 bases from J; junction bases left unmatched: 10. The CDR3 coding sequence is TGTGCCAGCAGTCCCACCGACAGGGTAAGCTACGAGCAGTACTTC. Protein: CASSPTDRVSYEQYF.

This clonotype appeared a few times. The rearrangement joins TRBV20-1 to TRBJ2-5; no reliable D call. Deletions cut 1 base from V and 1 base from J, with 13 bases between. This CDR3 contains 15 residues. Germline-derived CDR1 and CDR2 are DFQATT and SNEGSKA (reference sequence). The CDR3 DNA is TGCAGTGCTAGAGGGATGACATCGGTCCAAGAGACCCAGTACTTC. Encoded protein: CSARGMTSVQETQYF.

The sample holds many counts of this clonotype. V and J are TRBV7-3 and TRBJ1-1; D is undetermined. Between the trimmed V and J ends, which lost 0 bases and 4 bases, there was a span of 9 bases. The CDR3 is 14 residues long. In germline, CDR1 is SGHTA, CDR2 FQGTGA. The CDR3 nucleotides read TGTGCCAGCAGCTTAACAGGGATGGGCACTGAAGCTTTCTTT. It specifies CASSLTGMGTEAFF.

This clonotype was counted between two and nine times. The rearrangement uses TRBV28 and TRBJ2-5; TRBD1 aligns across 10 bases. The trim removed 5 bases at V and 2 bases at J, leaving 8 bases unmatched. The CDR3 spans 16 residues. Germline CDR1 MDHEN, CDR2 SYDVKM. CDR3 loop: CASSTGDRGQQETQYF. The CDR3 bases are TGTGCCAGCAGTACCGGCGACAGGGGGCAACAAGAGACCCAGTACTTC.

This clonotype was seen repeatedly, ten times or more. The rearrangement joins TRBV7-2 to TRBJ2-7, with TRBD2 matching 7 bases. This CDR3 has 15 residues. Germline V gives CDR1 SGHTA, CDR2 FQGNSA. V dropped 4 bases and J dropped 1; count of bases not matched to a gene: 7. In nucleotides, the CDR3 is TGTGCCAGCAGCTGGGGGGGGTTCGGATCCTACGAGCAGTACTTC. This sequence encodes CASSWGGFGSYEQYF. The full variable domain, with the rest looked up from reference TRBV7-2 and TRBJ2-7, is GAGVSQSPSNKVTEKGKDVELRCDPISGHTALYWYRQSLGQGLEFLIYFQGNSAPDKSGLPSDRFSAERTGGSVSTLTIQRTQQEDSAVYLCASSWGGFGSYEQYFGPGTRLTVT.

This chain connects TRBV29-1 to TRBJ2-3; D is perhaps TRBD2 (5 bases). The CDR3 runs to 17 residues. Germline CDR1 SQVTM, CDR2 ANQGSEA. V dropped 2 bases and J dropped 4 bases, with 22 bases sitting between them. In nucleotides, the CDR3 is TGCAGCGTTGAATTTCGACTAACGGGAAGGGTGGCAGATACGCAGTATTTT. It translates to CSVEFRLTGRVADTQYF.

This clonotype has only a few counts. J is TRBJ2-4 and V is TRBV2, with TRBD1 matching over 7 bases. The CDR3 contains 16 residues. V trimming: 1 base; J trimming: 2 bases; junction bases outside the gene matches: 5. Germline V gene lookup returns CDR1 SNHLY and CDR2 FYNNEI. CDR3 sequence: CASSEGGGAPKNIQYF. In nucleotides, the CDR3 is TGTGCCAGCAGTGAAGGAGGGGGCGCCCCCAAAAACATTCAGTACTTC.

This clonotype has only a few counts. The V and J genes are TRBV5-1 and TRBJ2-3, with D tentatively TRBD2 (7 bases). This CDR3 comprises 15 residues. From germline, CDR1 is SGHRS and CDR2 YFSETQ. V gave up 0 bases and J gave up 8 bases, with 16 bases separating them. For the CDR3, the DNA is TGCGCCAGCAGCTTGGCCGAGGGGGGGAGCGGTACGCAGTATTTT. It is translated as CASSLAEGGSGTQYF.

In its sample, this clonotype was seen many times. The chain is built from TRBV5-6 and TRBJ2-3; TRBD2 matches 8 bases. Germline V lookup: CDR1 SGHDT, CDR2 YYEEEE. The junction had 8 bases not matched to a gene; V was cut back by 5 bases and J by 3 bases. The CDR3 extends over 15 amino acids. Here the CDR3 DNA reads TGTGCCAGCAGTTCTAGAGCGGGAGTAACAGATACGCAGTATTTT. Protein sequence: CASSSRAGVTDTQYF.

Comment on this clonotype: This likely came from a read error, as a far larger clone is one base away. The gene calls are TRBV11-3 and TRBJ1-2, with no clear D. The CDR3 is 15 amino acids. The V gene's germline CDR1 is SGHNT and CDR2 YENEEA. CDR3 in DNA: TGTGCCAGCAGCCCATTGACTGGGAGCAACTATGGCTACGCCTTC. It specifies CASSPLTGSNYGYAF.

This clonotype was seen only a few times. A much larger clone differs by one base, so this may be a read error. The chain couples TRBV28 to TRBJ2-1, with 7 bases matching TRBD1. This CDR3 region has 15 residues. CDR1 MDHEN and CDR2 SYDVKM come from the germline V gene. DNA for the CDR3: TGTGCCAGCAGTATAACCTGGACAGGAAACAATGAGCAGTCCTTC. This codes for CASSITWTGNNEQSF.